This TCR beta chain was identified during a study of control samples from healthy donors and cancer patients (dated by TCRdb to between 2020 and 2021). The library was prepared using the immunoSEQ multiplex PCR assay. Not all clones reach the TCRdb copy of this immuneACCESS table, which keeps in-frame sequences only. Checked studies attribute under half of the gap to unresolved V genes and leave the rest unexplained. The table for this sample lists about 51,000 clones; around nine tenths of them were counted only once. The leading ten clones occupy 1.6% of the sample. CDR1 and CDR2 (SGHRS, YFSETQ) derive from the germline V gene. From the cysteine up to the phenylalanine, the CDR3 has a length of 14 residues. The DNA shown is the 42-base CDR3, in frame from base 1. Trimming takes 4 bases from V and 1 base from J, and the germline ends sit 11 bases apart. Concerning this clone: It has no known antigen specificity. Base qualities are missing; no much larger clone stands one base away.

The V and J segments used are TRBV5-1 and TRBJ1-1, with a tentative D gene TRBD1 over 6 matching bases. Sequenced: PBMCs. This sequence was found in a man aged 40-49 years with colorectal cancer. CDR3 reads: CASSPRGGNTEAFF. At the DNA level, the sequence is TGCGCCAGCAGCCCCAGGGGTGGGAACACTGAAGCTTTCTTT.